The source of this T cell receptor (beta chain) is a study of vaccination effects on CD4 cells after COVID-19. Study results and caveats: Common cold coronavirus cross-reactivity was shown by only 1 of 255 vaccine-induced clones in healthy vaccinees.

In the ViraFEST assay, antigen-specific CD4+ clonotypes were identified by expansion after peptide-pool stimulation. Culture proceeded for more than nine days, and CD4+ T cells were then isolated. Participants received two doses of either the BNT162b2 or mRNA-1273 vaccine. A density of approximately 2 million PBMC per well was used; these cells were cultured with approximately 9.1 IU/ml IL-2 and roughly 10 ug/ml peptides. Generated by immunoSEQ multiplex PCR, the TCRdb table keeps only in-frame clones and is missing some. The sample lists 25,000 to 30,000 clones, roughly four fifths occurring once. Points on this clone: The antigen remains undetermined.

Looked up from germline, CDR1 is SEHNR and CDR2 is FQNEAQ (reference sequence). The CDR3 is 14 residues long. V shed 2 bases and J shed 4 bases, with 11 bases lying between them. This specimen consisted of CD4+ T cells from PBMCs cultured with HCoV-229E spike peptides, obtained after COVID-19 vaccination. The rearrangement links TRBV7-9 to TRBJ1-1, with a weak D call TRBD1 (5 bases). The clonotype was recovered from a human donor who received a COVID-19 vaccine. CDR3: CASSLSHGGTEAFF. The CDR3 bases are TGTGCCAGCAGCTTAAGTCACGGGGGCACTGAAGCTTTCTTT.